Listed below are T cell receptor beta chains from one sample, sequenced in a study of human T cells and chemical hapten exposure. TCRdb fed the RACE reads into MiXCR, producing one record per CDR3 protein. The sample holds roughly 88,000 distinct CDR3 sequences; 8% to 10% are singletons and the top ten take around 4%. Here the sequenced sample was whole blood, taken in connection with sensitization to the hapten diphenylcyclopropenone (DPC). The receptors stem from a woman aged 40 to 50 with alopecia areata. Some clones in this sample may be carry-over from other donors' samples. The CDR3 runs from the conserved cysteine through the conserved F or W. The D gene is left open where the match is weak. The size field is filled for only some rows; it gives once, few, many or a size class.

CDR3aa,CDR3nt,d_gene,j_gene,v_gene,abundance
CASSEGQGGTNIQYF,TGCGCCAGCAGCGAAGGACAGGGTGGAACAAACATTCAGTACTTC,TRBD1,TRBJ2-4,TRBV4-1,few
CASSSPDSDNSPLHF,TGTGCCAGTAGTAGCCCGGACAGTGATAATTCACCCCTCCACTTT,NA,TRBJ1-6,TRBV19,many
CASSYPRDAAREQYF,TGTGCCAGCAGTTACCCCCGGGACGCCGCGCGGGAGCAGTACTTC,NA,TRBJ2-7,TRBV6-6,many
CASSLAGSGYQETQYF,TGTGCTAGCAGCTTAGCGGGTAGCGGGTACCAAGAGACCCAGTACTTC,TRBD2,TRBJ2-5,TRBV7-7,many
CASSRGGIYEQYF,TGTGCCAGCAGCCGCGGGGGGATCTACGAGCAGTACTTC,TRBD2,TRBJ2-7,TRBV14,few
CASSQAAQTNTEAFF,TGTGCCAGCAGCCAAGCAGCACAGACGAACACTGAAGCTTTCTTT,NA,TRBJ1-1,TRBV3-2,few
CASSQGSRGGPNTEAFF,TGCGCCAGCAGCCAAGGGTCTAGGGGGGGGCCGAACACTGAAGCTTTCTTT,NA,TRBJ1-1,TRBV4-3,NA
CAGGTGLNEQYF,TGTGCCGGCGGGACAGGGCTCAACGAGCAGTACTTC,TRBD1,TRBJ2-7,TRBV10-3,NA
CASSYGREKSPLHF,TGTGCCAGCAGTTACGGCAGGGAGAAATCACCCCTCCACTTT,NA,TRBJ1-6,TRBV6-5,many
CASGGLSSYNEQFF,TGTGCCAGCGGGGGGCTGAGCTCCTACAATGAGCAGTTCTTC,NA,TRBJ2-1,TRBV6-2/TRBV6-3,NA
CASSYMHSSTNEKLFF,TGTGCCAGCAGTTACATGCATTCTTCAACTAATGAAAAACTGTTTTTT,NA,TRBJ1-4,TRBV6-6,many
CASSLSGLAGGIQETQYF,TGTGCCAGCAGCTTATCGGGACTAGCGGGGGGAATTCAAGAGACCCAGTACTTC,TRBD2,TRBJ2-5,TRBV9,few
CASSSGANSYEQYF,TGTGCCAGCAGTTCAGGGGCCAACTCCTACGAGCAGTACTTC,NA,TRBJ2-7,TRBV6-1,many
CASRDGSGNTIYF,TGTGCCAGCAGGGATGGATCTGGAAACACCATATATTTT,NA,TRBJ1-3,TRBV3-1,many
CASSSQGWSRMNTEAFF,TGCGCCAGCAGCTCACAGGGGTGGTCGAGGATGAACACTGAAGCTTTCTTT,TRBD1,TRBJ1-1,TRBV5-1,many
CASSLDRQPQHF,TGTGCCAGCAGCTTAGACAGGCAGCCCCAGCATTTT,NA,TRBJ1-5,TRBV7-2,NA